The 10 T cell receptor beta chains below were found in one sample sequenced in a study of preoperative IRX-2 immunotherapy in early breast cancer (dated by TCRdb to 2018 to 2020). The library was made by the immunoSEQ multiplex PCR assay. Sourced from immuneACCESS, this table was stored by TCRdb with only in-frame sequences that have V and J called. A share of the clones is absent; for the studies checked, an unresolved V gene accounts for under half, and the remainder has no known explanation. This sample gives over 25,000 clones in total; roughly four fifths of them show up just once. The leading ten clones occupy approximately 1.5% of the sample. The treatment or condition tag for this specimen amounts to: preoperative locoregional IRX-2 cytokine immunotherapy. This specimen was lymph node tissue, taken after IRX-2 immunotherapy. These receptors were taken from a human donor with breast cancer.

V gene TRBV5-1 combines with J gene TRBJ2-7; no reliable D call. The germline V and J ends were trimmed by 0 bases and 0 bases, with 7 bases remaining between them. Germline CDR1 SGHRS, CDR2 YFSETQ. The CDR3 runs 14 residues. Written as DNA, the CDR3 is TGCGCCAGCAGCTTGGCAGTGAGCTCCTACGAGCAGTACTTC. Translated: CASSLAVSSYEQYF.

This clone appeared once. The chain recombines TRBV6-8 with TRBJ2-3, with D perhaps assigned TRBD1 or TRBD2 (5 bases each). Germline V gives CDR1 MNHGY, CDR2 SAAAGT. This CDR3 is built from 14 residues. Trimming pared 5 bases from V and 0 bases from J, leaving 9 bases between. CDR3 sequence: CASSRDGSTDTQYF. For the CDR3, the DNA is TGTGCCAGCAGTCGGGACGGGAGCACAGATACGCAGTATTTT.

The V gene is TRBV7-5, the J gene TRBJ2-2; the DNA was not compared with TRBD2, the D call given in the table. TRBV7-5 is a documented pseudogene. The CDR3 extends over 14 amino acids. Here the CDR3 reads CASSFFIRTGELFF. CDR3 DNA: TGTGCCAGCAGCTTTTTTATCCGTACCGGGGAGCTGTTTTTT.

V gene TRBV6-8 combines with J gene TRBJ1-4, with a weak D call TRBD1 (6 bases). Trimming took off 8 bases at V and 4 bases at J, with 23 bases between the two ends. Germline values: CDR1 MNHGY, CDR2 SAAAGT. The length of the CDR3 is 17 residues. CDR3 coding DNA: TGTGCCAGCGCTTGGCTGGGGGGCGTAATGGTTAATGAAAAACTGTTTTTT. Protein: CASAWLGGVMVNEKLFF.

There are a few counts of this clone. The V and J genes are TRBV15 and TRBJ1-1; D unresolved. Trimming shortened V by 0 bases and J by 0 bases, and 8 bases separated the two germline ends. The V gene's germline CDR1 is LNHNV and CDR2 YYDKDF (reference sequence). This CDR3 is 15 amino acids long. Written as DNA, the CDR3 is TGTGCCACCAGCAGAGATTTCGGGGTGAACACTGAAGCTTTCTTT. This codes for CATSRDFGVNTEAFF.

The chain has TRBV11-3 and TRBJ1-5, with D perhaps TRBD1 (6 bases). Trimming stripped 3 bases from V and 3 bases from J, with 12 bases between. The CDR3 length is 15 residues. The germline V gene encodes CDR1 SGHNT and CDR2 YENEEA. The CDR3 nucleotides are TGTGCCAGCAGCTTGGAAGCGGGGGCCAATCAGCCCCAGCATTTT. This sequence encodes CASSLEAGANQPQHF.

The chain has TRBV30 and TRBJ2-4; weak D call: TRBD1 (6 bases). The V end lost 1 base, the J end lost 1 base, and 11 bases lay between the germline ends. The CDR3 is 15 amino acids. The germline gives CDR1 GTSNPN, CDR2 SVGIG (reference sequence). The CDR3 region has the DNA TGTGCCTGGAGTGCACAGGGTTTGGCCAAAAACATTCAGTACTTC. It codes for CAWSAQGLAKNIQYF. Full variable domain (remainder filled in from reference TRBV30 and TRBJ2-4): SQTIHQWPATLVQPVGSPLSLECTVEGTSNPNLYWYRQAAGRGLQLLFYSVGIGQISSEVPQNLSASRPQDRQFILSSKKLLLSDSGFYLCAWSAQGLAKNIQYFGAGTRLSVL.

The CDR3 coding sequence is TGTGCCTGGAGTCCCCTCTCCAATGAGCAGTTCTTC. As protein: CAWSPLSNEQFF. The chain is built from TRBV30 and TRBJ2-1; D is unresolved. The CDR3 has 12 residues. CDR1 is GTSNPN, CDR2 SVGIG, per germline (reference sequence). V was clipped by 2 bases and J by 6 bases, with 8 bases between them.

This CDR3 reads CASSIGQTNYGYTF. CDR3 in DNA: TGTGCCAGTAGTATCGGACAGACCAACTATGGCTACACCTTC. The J gene is TRBJ1-2, the V gene TRBV19; TRBD1 might be the D (6 bases). The CDR3 runs 14 residues. V was trimmed by 3 bases and J by 2 bases, leaving 10 bases between them. Germline lookup yields CDR1 LNHDA and CDR2 SQIVND (reference sequence).

This clone showed up just once. The rearrangement links TRBV7-5 to TRBJ2-5; the D call TRBD2 from the table was never checked on the DNA. TRBV7-5 is flagged as a pseudogene. CDR3 length: 14 residues. Here the CDR3 reads CASSDPGGQETQYF. DNA for the CDR3: TGTGCCAGCAGCGACCCTGGGGGGCAAGAGACCCAGTACTTC.